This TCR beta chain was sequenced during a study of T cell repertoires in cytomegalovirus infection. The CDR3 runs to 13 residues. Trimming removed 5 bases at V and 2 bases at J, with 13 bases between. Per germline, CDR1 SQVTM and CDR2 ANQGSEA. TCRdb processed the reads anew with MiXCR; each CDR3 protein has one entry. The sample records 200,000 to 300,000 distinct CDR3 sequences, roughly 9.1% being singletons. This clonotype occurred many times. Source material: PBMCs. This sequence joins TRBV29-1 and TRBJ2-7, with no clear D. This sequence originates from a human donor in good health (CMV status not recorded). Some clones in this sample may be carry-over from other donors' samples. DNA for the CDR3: TGCAGCGTTAAGGCTCTCGACCCCTACGAGCAGTACTTC. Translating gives CSVKALDPYEQYF.